The 10 T cell receptor beta chains below come from one sample, sequenced in a study of blood T cell repertoires in COVID-19. Sequencing was performed with immunoSEQ multiplex PCR; in TCRdb, only in-frame clones are kept and a portion is missing. The sample gives a few hundred thousand clones, more than 75% of which show up once; about 4.1% is in the top ten. Material for sequencing was peripheral blood. Receptors originate from a man over 45 with acute or convalescent COVID-19.

This chain links TRBV25-1 with TRBJ1-5; weak D call: TRBD1 (5 bases). Deletions cut 6 bases from V and 11 bases from J, with 17 bases between. Germline-derived CDR1 and CDR2 are MGHDK and SYGVNS. The CDR3 covers 13 residues. The CDR3, as DNA: TGTGCCAGCAGACCGGGAGCCGGGGGGGCCCAGCATTTT. Encoded protein: CASRPGAGGAQHF.

The chain employs TRBV6-2 or TRBV6-3 and TRBJ1-1; D is possibly TRBD1 (5 bases). Per the germline V gene, CDR1 is MNHEY and CDR2 is SVGEGT. V gave up 6 bases and J gave up 4 bases, with 12 bases separating them. The CDR3 length is 13 residues. The CDR3 DNA reads as TGTGCCAGCAGCCCCGGGGGGGTCACTGAAGCTTTCTTT. Translation: CASSPGGVTEAFF.

This chain uses TRBV9 with TRBJ2-2; 7 bases are shared with TRBD1. Trimming took 4 bases from V and 4 from J; bases not matched to a gene: 13. There are 17 residues in the CDR3. Germline V gives CDR1 SGDLS, CDR2 YYNGEE. CDR3 region: CASSRTSIQGSTGELFF. CDR3 DNA: TGTGCCAGCAGCCGCACCTCTATACAGGGGTCCACCGGGGAGCTGTTTTTT.

The genes are TRBV18 and TRBJ1-5; D possibly corresponds to TRBD1 (5 bases). The germline V and J ends were trimmed by 5 bases and 4 bases, with 9 bases remaining between them. The CDR3 covers 13 residues. Germline lookup yields CDR1 KGHSH and CDR2 LQKENI. CDR3 protein: CASSVGTNQPQHF. The CDR3 nucleotides are TGTGCCAGCTCAGTGGGGACTAATCAGCCCCAGCATTTT.

This clone appeared once. The V call is TRBV29-1, the J call TRBJ1-1; D is ambiguous. V was clipped by 6 bases and J by 4 bases, with 21 bases between them. CDR3 length equals 15 residues. Germline CDR1 reads SQVTM; CDR2 reads ANQGSEA. CDR3 sequence: CSVAPRAQSSTEAFF. The CDR3 nucleotides read TGCAGCGTCGCGCCGAGGGCCCAATCGAGCACTGAAGCTTTCTTT.

The chain links TRBV27 to TRBJ2-6; D possibly corresponds to TRBD1 (6 bases). Looked up from germline, CDR1 is MNHEY and CDR2 is SMNVEV (reference sequence). The V end lost 1 base, the J end lost 0 bases, and 16 bases lay between the germline ends. There are 19 residues in the CDR3. CDR3 DNA: TGTGCCAGCAGTTTATGGTCGACAGGAATTATCTCTGGGGCCAACGTCCTGACTTTC. Translation: CASSLWSTGIISGANVLTF.

The genes are TRBV4-1 and TRBJ2-7, with TRBD1 matching 7 bases. The junction had 6 bases not matched to a gene; V was cut back by 1 base and J by 3 bases. The CDR3 sequence is 15 residues long. Germline values: CDR1 MGHRA, CDR2 YSYEKL. CDR3 coding DNA: TGCGCCAGCAGCCAAGCGAGGGACAGACGCTACGAGCAGTACTTC. It codes for CASSQARDRRYEQYF.

The rearrangement links TRBV6-1 to TRBJ1-2, with 12 positions matching TRBD1. This CDR3 spans 16 amino acids. With 6 bases clipped from V and 10 bases from J, the junction kept 15 bases outside the gene matches. CDR1 is MNHNS, CDR2 SASEGT, per germline. The CDR3 sequence: CASSEPGQGAFIAYTF. The CDR3 nucleotides are TGTGCCAGCAGCGAACCGGGACAGGGGGCCTTTATTGCCTACACCTTC.

The chain is built from TRBV25-1 and TRBJ2-7, with D unclear. The CDR3 runs 14 residues. Trimming took off 3 bases at V and 9 bases at J, with 18 bases between the two ends. The germline V gene has CDR1 MGHDK and CDR2 SYGVNS. The CDR3, as DNA: TGTGCCAGCAGTGATCCCAGGTTTCCTGATGGGCAGTACTTC. The encoded protein is CASSDPRFPDGQYF.

The CDR3 DNA is TGTGCCAGCACTACAGGGTTGAGGACTGAAGCTTTCTTT. This codes for CASTTGLRTEAFF. The gene calls are TRBV28 and TRBJ1-1; D perhaps matches TRBD1 (6 bases). Germline CDR1 reads MDHEN; CDR2 reads SYDVKM. The CDR3 has 13 amino acids. The V end was cut by 7 bases, the J end by 5 bases, with 14 bases between. The full variable domain, in which reference TRBV28 and TRBJ1-1 provide the parts outside the CDR3, is DVKVTQSSRYLVKRTGEKVFLECVQDMDHENMFWYRQDPGLGLRLIYFSYDVKMKEKGDIPEGYSVSREKKERFSLILESASTNQTSMYLCASTTGLRTEAFFGQGTRLTVV.